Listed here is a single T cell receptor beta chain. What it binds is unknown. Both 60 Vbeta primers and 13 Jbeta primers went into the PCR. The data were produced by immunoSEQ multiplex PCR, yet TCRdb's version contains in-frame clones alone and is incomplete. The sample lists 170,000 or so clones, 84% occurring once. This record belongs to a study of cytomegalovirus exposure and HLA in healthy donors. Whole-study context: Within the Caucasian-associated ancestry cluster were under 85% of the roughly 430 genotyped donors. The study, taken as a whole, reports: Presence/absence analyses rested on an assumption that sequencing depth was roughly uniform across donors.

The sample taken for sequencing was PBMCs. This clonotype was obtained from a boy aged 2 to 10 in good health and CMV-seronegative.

The CDR3 coding sequence is TGCGCCAGCAGCAAGACTAGCGGCACAGATACGCAGTATTTT. Amino acids: CASSKTSGTDTQYF. The chain carries TRBV5-1 and TRBJ2-3; 8 bases fit TRBD2. Germline V gene lookup returns CDR1 SGHRS and CDR2 YFSETQ. V gave up 4 bases and J gave up 1 base; unmatched junction bases: 2. The CDR3 length is 14 residues.